This record looks at one T cell receptor beta chain sequence and its context. Its antigen remains unknown. This record belongs to a study of Ad26.COV2.S vaccination and SARS-CoV-2 variants. The length of the CDR3 is 17 residues. The germline gives CDR1 SGHNT, CDR2 YYREEE (reference sequence). The V segment lost 3 bases and the J segment 0 bases; nucleotides outside the gene matches: 6. Clones were read by immunoSEQ multiplex PCR, and TCRdb kept only the in-frame ones, dropping some. This sample has about 280,000 clones, with about 87% found just once. Treatment indicated: 15 to 20 received Ad26.COV2.S at low or high dose, single or two shots; 5 received placebo; per-sample allocation not given. Day 63 after the first injection of vaccine or placebo was the sampling time. General study points: Post-vaccination spike-specific CD8+ and CD4+ T cell responses reportedly had substantial breadth.

This sequence was found in a person aged 18-65 years who received the Ad26.COV2.S COVID-19 vaccine or a placebo. The sample in question was peripheral blood, obtained in a trial of Ad26.COV2.S vaccine versus placebo. The chain employs TRBV5-4 and TRBJ2-3; 11 nucleotides match TRBD2. CDR3 nucleotide sequence: TGTGCCAGCAGCTCCGGACTAGCGGGTCCTAGCACAGATACGCAGTATTTT. It is translated as CASSSGLAGPSTDTQYF. Filled out from reference TRBV5-4 and TRBJ2-3, the complete variable domain reads ETGVTQSPTHLIKTRGQQVTLRCSSQSGHNTVSWYQQALGQGPQFIFQYYREEENGRGNFPPRFSGLQFPNYSSELNVNALELDDSALYLCASSSGLAGPSTDTQYFGPGTRLTVL.